The rows below give T cell receptor beta chains drawn from one sample of a study of blood T cell repertoires in COVID-19. TCRdb's copy holds only in-frame clones and misses some; the assay was immunoSEQ multiplex PCR. In the table there are under 500,000 clones, more than 85% of which are singletons. Source material: peripheral blood. The receptors shown here come from a woman younger than 45 with acute or convalescent COVID-19. The CDR3 runs from the conserved cysteine through the conserved F or W. The order of the fields is D gene, J gene, V gene, clone size, CDR3 DNA, CDR3 protein. A D gene is named only where the DNA matches it firmly. Size tells how often a clone was seen (once, few, many) or the class of an expanded clone, and some rows leave it out.

. TRBJ2-1 TRBV6-6 . TGTGCCAGCAGCACCGGCCCGCAGGATGAGCAGTTCTTC CASSTGPQDEQFF
TRBD1 TRBJ1-6 TRBV5-1 . TGCGCCAGCAGCTCATCAACAGGGGGGCGTTCACCCCTCCACTTT CASSSSTGGRSPLHF
. TRBJ1-1 TRBV29-1 . TGCAGCGCCGCACACCGATTGAACACTGAAGCTTTCTTT CSAAHRLNTEAFF
. TRBJ1-1 TRBV6-4 . TGTGCCAGGGCTCGACAGGCTTTGAACACTGAAGCTTTCTTT CARARQALNTEAFF
. TRBJ2-1 TRBV13 . TGTGCCAGCAGCGCCAACAACAATGAGCAGTTCTTC CASSANNNEQFF
. TRBJ1-2 TRBV6-5 . TGTGCCAGCAACAGCAGGGACTATGGCTACACCTTC CASNSRDYGYTF
TRBD1 TRBJ2-1 TRBV5-1 . TGCGCCAGCAGCTGGATGGACAGGGTGGCCTACAATGAGCAGTTCTTC CASSWMDRVAYNEQFF
. TRBJ2-1 TRBV19 . TGTGCCAGTAGTATGGACAGTTCTACCTACAATGAGCAGTTCTTC CASSMDSSTYNEQFF
. TRBJ1-2 TRBV2 . TGTGCCAGCAGCGCCGACAGCCGTCCGAACTATGGCTACACCTTC CASSADSRPNYGYTF
. TRBJ2-7 TRBV30 . TGTGCCTCGGACAGCTTCTCCTACGAGCAGTACTTC CASDSFSYEQYF
. TRBJ2-1 TRBV11-2 once TGTGCCAGCAGCTTGCCGAACAGTTACAATGAGCAGTTCTTC CASSLPNSYNEQFF
. TRBJ1-6 TRBV2 . TGTGCCAGCAGTGAATCGGGTTTTGACAATTCACCCCTCCACTTT CASSESGFDNSPLHF
TRBD2 TRBJ2-7 TRBV7-9 . TGTGCCAGCAGCCCTAGGGGAGGGAGCTCCTACGAGCAGTACTTC CASSPRGGSSYEQYF
. TRBJ1-2 TRBV5-1 few TGCGCCAGCAGCTTGGAAGGCAGGGCTAACTATGGCTACACCTTC CASSLEGRANYGYTF
TRBD1 TRBJ1-2 TRBV6-5 . TGTGCCAGCAGTTACGGGACAGGGGGCAGCTATGGCTACACCTTC CASSYGTGGSYGYTF
. TRBJ2-1 TRBV11-2 . TGTGCCAGCAGCTTCGTTTTTCGGTTCTTGGGGGGTGCCTACAATGAGCAGTTCTTC CASSFVFRFLGGAYNEQFF
TRBD1 TRBJ1-5 TRBV19 . TGTGCCAGTAGCCTAACAGGGGATCAGCCCCAGCATTTT CASSLTGDQPQHF
. TRBJ2-2 TRBV15 . TGTGCCACCACCGAGGGAGGACCCGGGGAGCTGTTTTTT CATTEGGPGELFF
TRBD2 TRBJ2-3 TRBV30 . TGTGCCTGGAGTGGGCTACTAGCGGGGGGCGCAGATACGCAGTATTTT CAWSGLLAGGADTQYF
. TRBJ2-5 TRBV9 . TGTGCCAGCAGCGTAGGCGGGGGCGAGACCCAGTACTTC CASSVGGGETQYF
. TRBJ1-1 TRBV6-5 . TGTGCCTCCCTCCGGGGGACTGAAGCTTTCTTT CASLRGTEAFF
TRBD1 TRBJ2-7 TRBV13 . TGTGCCAGCAGCATGACCGGGACAGGGACCTACGAGCAGTACTTC CASSMTGTGTYEQYF
. TRBJ2-7 TRBV5-6 few TGTGCCAGCAGCTTCAACAGCTACGAGCAGTACTTC CASSFNSYEQYF
. TRBJ1-5 TRBV30 . TGTGCCTGGAGTGGGCAGGCCAAGACATGGCCCCAGCATTTT CAWSGQAKTWPQHF
. TRBJ2-7 TRBV27 . TGTGCCAGCAGTTTAACCGGCAGGGGCTACGAGCAGTACTTC CASSLTGRGYEQYF
. TRBJ1-6 TRBV27 . TGTGCCAGCAAGGCAGGAGGAAATTCACCCCTCCACTTT CASKAGGNSPLHF
TRBD1 TRBJ2-7 TRBV11-2 . TGTGCCAGCAGCTTAGAGTGGGACAGGGGGCTCGAGCAGTACTTC CASSLEWDRGLEQYF
. TRBJ2-5 TRBV4-1 . TGCGCCAGCAGCCAACCACCGGGGACCCAGTACTTC CASSQPPGTQYF
TRBD1 TRBJ2-2 TRBV11-2 . TGTGCCAGCAGGACAGGGGGCGTGGGCGGGGAGCTGTTTTTT CASRTGGVGGELFF
. TRBJ1-2 TRBV4-1 . TGCGCCAGCAGCCAAGAGGTGGAGTCCCTCTATGGCTACACCTTC CASSQEVESLYGYTF
TRBD1 TRBJ1-6 TRBV28 . TGTGCCAGCAGTTTAGGACAGGGGGATAATTCACCCCTCCACTTT CASSLGQGDNSPLHF
TRBD1 TRBJ1-2 TRBV5-4 . TGTGCCAGCAGCGCGCCGGGACAGGGGGGGAACTATGGCTACACCTTC CASSAPGQGGNYGYTF
. TRBJ2-1 TRBV5-1 . TGCGCCAGCAGCCTGGACGGGGAGCAGTTCTTC CASSLDGEQFF
. TRBJ1-1 TRBV4-1 . TGCGCCAGCAGCCAAGAATACAGGGTCATGAACACTGAAGCTTTCTTT CASSQEYRVMNTEAFF
TRBD2 TRBJ2-3 TRBV7-7 few TGTGCCAGCATTGGTGAGTCTAGCGGGGGGTCTAGCACAGATACGCAGTATTTT CASIGESSGGSSTDTQYF
TRBD1 TRBJ2-5 TRBV28 . TGTGCCAGCAGTTTAGGGACAGGGAAGATGACCCAGTACTTC CASSLGTGKMTQYF
TRBD1 TRBJ2-1 TRBV30 . TGTGCCTGGAGTTTGGACAGGGGCGATGAGCAGTTCTTC CAWSLDRGDEQFF